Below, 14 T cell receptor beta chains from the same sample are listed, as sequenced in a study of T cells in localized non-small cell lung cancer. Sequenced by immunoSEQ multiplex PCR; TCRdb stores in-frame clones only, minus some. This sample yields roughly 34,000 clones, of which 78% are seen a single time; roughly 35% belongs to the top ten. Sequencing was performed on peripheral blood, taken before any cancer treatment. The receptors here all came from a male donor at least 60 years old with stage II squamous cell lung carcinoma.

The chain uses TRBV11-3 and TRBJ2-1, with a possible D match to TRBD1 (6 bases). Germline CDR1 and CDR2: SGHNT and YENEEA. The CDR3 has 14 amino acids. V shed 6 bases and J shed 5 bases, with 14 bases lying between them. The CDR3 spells CASRQRTVNNEQFF. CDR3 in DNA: TGTGCCAGCAGGCAAAGGACAGTAAACAATGAGCAGTTCTTC.

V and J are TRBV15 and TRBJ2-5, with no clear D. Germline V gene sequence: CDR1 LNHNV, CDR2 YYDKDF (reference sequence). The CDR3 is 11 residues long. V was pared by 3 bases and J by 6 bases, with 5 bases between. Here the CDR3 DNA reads TGTGCCACCAGCAGTCGACAGACCCAGTACTTC. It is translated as CATSSRQTQYF.

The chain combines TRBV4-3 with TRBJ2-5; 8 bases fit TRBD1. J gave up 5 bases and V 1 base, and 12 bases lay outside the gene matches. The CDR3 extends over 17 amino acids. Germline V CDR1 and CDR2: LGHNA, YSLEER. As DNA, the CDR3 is TGCGCCAGCAGCCAAGCGGGGCAGGGGGCCAGTTGGGAGACCCAGTACTTC. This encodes CASSQAGQGASWETQYF.

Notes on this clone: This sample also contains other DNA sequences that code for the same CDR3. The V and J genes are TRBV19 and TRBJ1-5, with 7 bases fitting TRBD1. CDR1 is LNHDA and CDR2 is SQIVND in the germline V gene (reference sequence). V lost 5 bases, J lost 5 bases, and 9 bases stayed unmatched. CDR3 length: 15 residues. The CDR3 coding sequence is TGTGCCAGTAGTTCCCACGGGACAGACCATCAGCCCCAGCATTTT. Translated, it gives CASSSHGTDHQPQHF.

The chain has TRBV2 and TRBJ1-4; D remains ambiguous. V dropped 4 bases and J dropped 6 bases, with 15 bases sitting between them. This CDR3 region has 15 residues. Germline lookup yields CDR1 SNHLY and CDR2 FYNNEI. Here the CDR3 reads CASSGMRVEYEKLFF. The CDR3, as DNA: TGTGCCAGCAGTGGGATGCGGGTGGAGTATGAAAAACTGTTTTTT.

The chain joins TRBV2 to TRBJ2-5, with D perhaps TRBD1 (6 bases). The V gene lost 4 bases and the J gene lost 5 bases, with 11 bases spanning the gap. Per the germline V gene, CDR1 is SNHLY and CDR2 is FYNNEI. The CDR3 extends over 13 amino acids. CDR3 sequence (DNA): TGTGCCAGCAGTGGACAGGCCGAGGAGACCCAGTACTTC. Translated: CASSGQAEETQYF.

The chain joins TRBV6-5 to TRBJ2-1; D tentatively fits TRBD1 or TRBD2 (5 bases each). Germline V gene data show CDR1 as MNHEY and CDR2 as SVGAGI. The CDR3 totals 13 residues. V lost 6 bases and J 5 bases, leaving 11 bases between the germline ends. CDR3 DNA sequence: TGTGCCAGCAGACCGGGACGAGACAATGAGCAGTTCTTC. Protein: CASRPGRDNEQFF.

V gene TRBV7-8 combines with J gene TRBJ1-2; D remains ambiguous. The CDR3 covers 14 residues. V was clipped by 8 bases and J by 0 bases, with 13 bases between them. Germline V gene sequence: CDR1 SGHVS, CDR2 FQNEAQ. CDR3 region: CASLPQKANYGYTF. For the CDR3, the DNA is TGTGCCAGCCTACCGCAGAAAGCTAACTATGGCTACACCTTC. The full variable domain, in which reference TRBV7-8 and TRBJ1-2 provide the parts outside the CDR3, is GAGVSQSPRYKVAKRGQDVALRCDPISGHVSLFWYQQALGQGPEFLTYFQNEAQLDKSGLPSDRFFAERPEGSVSTLKIQRTQQEDSAVYLCASLPQKANYGYTFGSGTRLTVV.

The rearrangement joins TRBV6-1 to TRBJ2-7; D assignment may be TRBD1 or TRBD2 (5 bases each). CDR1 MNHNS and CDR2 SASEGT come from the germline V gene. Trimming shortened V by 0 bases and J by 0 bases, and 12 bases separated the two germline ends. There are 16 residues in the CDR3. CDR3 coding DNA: TGTGCCAGCAGTGAAGCAAGAGGGGTTAGCTCCTACGAGCAGTACTTC. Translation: CASSEARGVSSYEQYF.

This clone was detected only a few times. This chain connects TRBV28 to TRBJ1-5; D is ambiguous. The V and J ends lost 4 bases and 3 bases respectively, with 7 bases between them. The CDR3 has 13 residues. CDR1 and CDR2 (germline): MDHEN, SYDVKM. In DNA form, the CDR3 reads TGTGCCAGCAGTTGGAACACCAATCAGCCCCAGCATTTT. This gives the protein CASSWNTNQPQHF.

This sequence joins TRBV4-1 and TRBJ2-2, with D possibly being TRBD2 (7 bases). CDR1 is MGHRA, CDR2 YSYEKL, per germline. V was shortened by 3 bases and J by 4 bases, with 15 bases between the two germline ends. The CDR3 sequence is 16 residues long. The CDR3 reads CASSQGGAVVTGELFF. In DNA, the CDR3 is TGCGCCAGCAGCCAGGGGGGGGCGGTGGTCACCGGGGAGCTGTTTTTT.

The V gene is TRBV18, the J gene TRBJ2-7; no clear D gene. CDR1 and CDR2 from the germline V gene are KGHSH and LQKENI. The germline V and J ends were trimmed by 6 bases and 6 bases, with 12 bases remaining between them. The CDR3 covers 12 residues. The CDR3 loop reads CASSKRSSEQYF. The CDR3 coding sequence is TGTGCCAGCTCGAAAAGAAGTAGCGAGCAGTACTTC.

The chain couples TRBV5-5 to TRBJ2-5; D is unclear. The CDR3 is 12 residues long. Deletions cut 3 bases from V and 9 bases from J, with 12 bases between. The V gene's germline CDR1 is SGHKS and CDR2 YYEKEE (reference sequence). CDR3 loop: CASSSSFRAQYF. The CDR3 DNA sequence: TGTGCCAGCAGCTCCTCTTTTAGGGCCCAGTACTTC.

The CDR3 bases are TGTGCCAGCTCCTCCGACGGGGGGAACACTGAAGCTTTCTTT. Translating it yields CASSSDGGNTEAFF. The chain employs TRBV18 and TRBJ1-1, with a tentative D call TRBD1 (5 bases). Trimming removed 6 bases from V and 1 base from J, with 12 bases in between. There are 14 residues in the CDR3. CDR1 and CDR2 from the germline V gene are KGHSH and LQKENI.